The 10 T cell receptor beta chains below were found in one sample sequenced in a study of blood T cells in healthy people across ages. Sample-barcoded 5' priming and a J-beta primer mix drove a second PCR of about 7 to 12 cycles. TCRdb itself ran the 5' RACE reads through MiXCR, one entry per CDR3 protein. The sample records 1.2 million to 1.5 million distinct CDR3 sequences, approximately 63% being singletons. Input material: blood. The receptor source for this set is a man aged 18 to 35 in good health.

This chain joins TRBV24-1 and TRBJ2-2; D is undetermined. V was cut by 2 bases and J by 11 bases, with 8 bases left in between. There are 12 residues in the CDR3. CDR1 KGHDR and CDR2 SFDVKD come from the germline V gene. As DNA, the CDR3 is TGTGCCACCAGTGATTGGCGCGACGAGCTGTTTTTT. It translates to CATSDWRDELFF.

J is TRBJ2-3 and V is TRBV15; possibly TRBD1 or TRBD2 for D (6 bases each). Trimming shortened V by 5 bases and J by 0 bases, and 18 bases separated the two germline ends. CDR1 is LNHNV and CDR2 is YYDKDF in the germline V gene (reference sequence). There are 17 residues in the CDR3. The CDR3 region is CATSGRTEKPSTDTQYF. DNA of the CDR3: TGTGCCACCAGCGGGAGGACAGAAAAACCTAGCACAGATACGCAGTATTTT.

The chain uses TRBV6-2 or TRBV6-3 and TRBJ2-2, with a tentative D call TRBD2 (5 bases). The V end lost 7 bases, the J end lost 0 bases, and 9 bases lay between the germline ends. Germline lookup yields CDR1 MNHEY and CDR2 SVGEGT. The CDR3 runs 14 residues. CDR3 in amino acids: CASTRAANTGELFF. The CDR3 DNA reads TGTGCCAGCACGAGGGCGGCGAACACCGGGGAGCTGTTTTTT.

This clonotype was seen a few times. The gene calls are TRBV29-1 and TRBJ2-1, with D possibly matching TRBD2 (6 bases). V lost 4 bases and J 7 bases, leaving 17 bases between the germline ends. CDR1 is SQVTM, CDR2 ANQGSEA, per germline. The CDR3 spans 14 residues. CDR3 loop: CSVGVRLARNEQFF. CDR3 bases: TGCAGCGTTGGAGTTCGGCTAGCGAGGAATGAGCAGTTCTTC.

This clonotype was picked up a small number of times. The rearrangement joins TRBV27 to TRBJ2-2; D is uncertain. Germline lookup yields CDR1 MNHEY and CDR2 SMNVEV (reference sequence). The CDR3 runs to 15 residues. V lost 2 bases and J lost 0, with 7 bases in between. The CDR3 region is CASSLGLANTGELFF. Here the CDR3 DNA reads TGTGCCAGCAGTTTAGGGCTTGCGAACACCGGGGAGCTGTTTTTT.

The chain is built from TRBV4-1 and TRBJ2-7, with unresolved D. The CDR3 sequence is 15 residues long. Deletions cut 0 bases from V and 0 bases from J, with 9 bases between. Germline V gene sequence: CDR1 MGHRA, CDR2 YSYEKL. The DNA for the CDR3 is TGCGCCAGCAGCCAAGAGGTCGCCGGCTCCTACGAGCAGTACTTC. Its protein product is CASSQEVAGSYEQYF.

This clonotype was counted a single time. In nucleotides, the CDR3 is TGTGCCAGCAGTGAAGTAGGAGTGGAGCAGTTCTTC. Translating gives CASSEVGVEQFF. This chain joins TRBV6-1 and TRBJ2-1, with D hard to call. Trimming cost V 1 base and J 10 bases, with 8 bases left between them. The length of the CDR3 is 12 residues. Per the germline V gene, CDR1 is MNHNS and CDR2 is SASEGT.

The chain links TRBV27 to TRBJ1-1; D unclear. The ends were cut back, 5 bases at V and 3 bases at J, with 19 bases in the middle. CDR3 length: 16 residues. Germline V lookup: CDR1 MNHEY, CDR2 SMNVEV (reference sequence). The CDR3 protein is CASSPLPGVKDTEAFF. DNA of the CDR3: TGTGCCAGCAGTCCACTCCCCGGCGTCAAGGACACTGAAGCTTTCTTT.

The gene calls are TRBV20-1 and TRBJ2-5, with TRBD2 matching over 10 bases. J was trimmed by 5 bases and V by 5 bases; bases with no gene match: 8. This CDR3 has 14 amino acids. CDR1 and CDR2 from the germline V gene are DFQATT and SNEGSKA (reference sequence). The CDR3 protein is CSADERGGFETQYF. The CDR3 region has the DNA TGCAGTGCTGATGAGCGGGGGGGCTTCGAGACCCAGTACTTC.

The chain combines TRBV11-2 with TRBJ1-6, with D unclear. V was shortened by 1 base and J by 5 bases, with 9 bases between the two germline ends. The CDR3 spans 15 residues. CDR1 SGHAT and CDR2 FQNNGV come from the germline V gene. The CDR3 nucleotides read TGTGCCAGCAGCTTAGGGGCAGCCCATAATTCACCCCTCCACTTT. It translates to CASSLGAAHNSPLHF.